These 20 T cell receptor beta chains originate from one sample sequenced in a study of T-cell memory formation after mild COVID-19. TCRdb independently ran MiXCR on the 5' RACE reads; one entry per CDR3 protein. The sample has 350,000 to 450,000 distinct CDR3 sequences; 20% to 25% are singletons. Source material: PBMCs or a T cell subset sorted from them (not recorded which). These receptors all come from an adult woman who had mild COVID-19 (a few samples of this study predate the infection). Cell type and time point are not known.

The chain joins TRBV20-1 to TRBJ2-5, with 7 nucleotides matching TRBD2. Losses at the gene ends were 5 bases for V and 2 bases for J; bases not matched to a gene: 14. Germline V gene sequence: CDR1 DFQATT, CDR2 SNEGSKA (reference sequence). This CDR3 is 16 amino acids long. DNA of the CDR3: TGCAGTGCTCCTCGATGGGGCGGGGGAATTCAAGAGACCCAGTACTTC. This encodes CSAPRWGGGIQETQYF.

The chain combines TRBV19 with TRBJ1-5, with a tentative D call TRBD1 (6 bases). V lost 5 bases, J lost 0 bases, and 11 bases lay in between. This CDR3 spans 15 amino acids. Germline-derived CDR1 and CDR2 are LNHDA and SQIVND (reference sequence). CDR3 protein: CASSSGQPSNQPQHF. The CDR3 DNA is TGTGCCAGTAGTTCGGGACAACCTAGCAATCAGCCCCAGCATTTT. Looking up the rest from reference TRBV19 and TRBJ1-5 gives the full variable domain: DGGITQSPKYLFRKEGQNVTLSCEQNLNHDAMYWYRQDPGQGLRLIYYSQIVNDFQKGDIAEGYSVSREKKESFPLTVTSAQKNPTAFYLCASSSGQPSNQPQHFGDGTRLSIL.

This clonotype occurred a few times. The chain couples TRBV20-1 to TRBJ2-3, with 10 positions matching TRBD2. CDR3 length equals 15 residues. Germline values: CDR1 DFQATT, CDR2 SNEGSKA (reference sequence). V shed 0 bases and J 4 bases; nucleotides not matched to a gene: 4. CDR3 coding DNA: TGCAGTGCTAGAGAAGCGGGGGGGCCTGCAGATACGCAGTATTTT. Its protein is CSAREAGGPADTQYF.

The chain uses TRBV20-1 and TRBJ1-1; D might be TRBD1 (5 bases). The CDR3 has 14 amino acids. Germline V CDR1 and CDR2: DFQATT, SNEGSKA (reference sequence). Deletions cut 0 bases from V and 12 bases from J, with 20 bases between. The CDR3 DNA reads TGCAGTGCTAGAGATAGGTTCGGGGCCTTGAGAACTTTCTTT. Translating gives CSARDRFGALRTFF.

V and J are TRBV5-1 and TRBJ2-7; 9 bases are shared with TRBD1. The germline V gene has CDR1 SGHRS and CDR2 YFSETQ. V was pared by 4 bases and J by 4 bases, with 9 bases of the junction left unmatched. This CDR3 has 15 residues. The CDR3 DNA reads as TGCGCCAGCAGCGCGGCCGGGACAGGGAAATACGAGCAGTACTTC. It is translated as CASSAAGTGKYEQYF.

The V gene is TRBV12-3 or TRBV12-4, the J gene TRBJ2-7, with D perhaps TRBD2 (5 bases). The CDR3 is made up of 15 amino acids. The V end was cut by 7 bases, the J end by 7 bases, with 23 bases between. DNA of the CDR3: TGTGCCAGCACACGTTCAAGCGGTCCCACGGGGGAGCAGTACTTC. Translated, it gives CASTRSSGPTGEQYF.

The CDR3 DNA sequence: TGTGCCAGCAGGGGACAAGAGTATGGCTACACCTTC. As protein: CASRGQEYGYTF. V is TRBV2 and J is TRBJ1-2; a weak D match, TRBD1 (6 bases). Germline V gene data show CDR1 as SNHLY and CDR2 as FYNNEI. Trimming removed 6 bases at V and 5 bases at J, with 10 bases between. CDR3 length: 12 amino acids.

The chain is built from TRBV10-3 and TRBJ2-1; D not certain. The CDR3 loop spans 14 amino acids. V lost 0 bases and J 10 bases, leaving 13 bases between the germline ends. Germline assignment: CDR1 ENHRY and CDR2 SYGVKD. Written as DNA, the CDR3 is TGTGCCATCAGTGAGTCATCAGCTAGTCCAGAGCAGTTCTTC. Translating it yields CAISESSASPEQFF.

This clonotype was observed many times. V gene TRBV4-2 combines with J gene TRBJ2-7, with 8 bases matching TRBD1. The CDR3 is 14 residues long. Trimming took 3 bases from V and 2 from J; bases not matched to a gene: 3. Looked up from germline, CDR1 is LGHNA and CDR2 is YNFKEQ. The CDR3 loop is CASSHTGQAYEQYF. CDR3 bases: TGTGCCAGCAGCCACACGGGACAGGCCTACGAGCAGTACTTC.

This clonotype was detected only a few times. The V gene is TRBV25-1, the J gene TRBJ2-3, with 8 bases aligning to TRBD1. The CDR3 is made up of 17 amino acids. Germline lookup yields CDR1 MGHDK and CDR2 SYGVNS. After removal of 3 bases from V and 4 bases from J, the junction contained 12 bases not matched to a gene. CDR3 residues: CASSDPTGGISADTQYF. CDR3 nucleotide sequence: TGTGCCAGCAGTGATCCCACAGGGGGAATAAGCGCAGATACGCAGTATTTT.

The genes are TRBV7-9 and TRBJ2-5; D uncertain. The CDR3 has 13 amino acids. Germline V gene sequence: CDR1 SEHNR, CDR2 FQNEAQ (reference sequence). Trimming took 6 bases from V and 4 from J, leaving 12 bases between them. Here the CDR3 reads CASSILPSETQYF. CDR3 bases: TGTGCCAGCAGTATACTGCCATCAGAGACCCAGTACTTC. Variable domain in full (rest from reference TRBV7-9 and TRBJ2-5): DTGVSQNPRHKITKRGQNVTFRCDPISEHNRLYWYRQTLGQGPEFLTYFQNEAQLEKSRLLSDRFSAERPKGSFSTLEIQRTEQGDSAMYLCASSILPSETQYFGPGTRLLVL.

The gene calls are TRBV6-1 and TRBJ1-5; tentatively, D is TRBD1 (5 bases). Trimming cost V 9 bases and J 2 bases, with 14 bases left between them. CDR1 and CDR2 (germline): MNHNS, SASEGT. CDR3 length: 14 amino acids. The CDR3 is CASQALGGNQPQHF. The DNA for the CDR3 is TGTGCCAGTCAGGCTCTGGGGGGCAATCAGCCCCAGCATTTT.

The genes are TRBV6-4 and TRBJ2-1, with D unclear. V gave up 0 bases and J gave up 0 bases, with 12 bases separating them. CDR1 and CDR2 (germline): MRHNA, SNTAGT. The CDR3 loop spans 17 amino acids. The CDR3 is CASSDSMAASSYNEQFF. CDR3 nucleotides: TGTGCCAGCAGTGACTCTATGGCAGCGAGCTCCTACAATGAGCAGTTCTTC.

The chain couples TRBV7-8 to TRBJ2-1; the match to TRBD2 covers 10 bases. The CDR3 is 14 amino acids. The V and J ends lost 3 bases and 7 bases, in that order; junction bases with no gene match: 3. Germline V CDR1 and CDR2: SGHVS, FQNEAQ. The CDR3 here is CASSFIAGGNEQFF. The CDR3 DNA follows: TGTGCCAGCAGCTTCATAGCGGGAGGTAATGAGCAGTTCTTC.

This CDR3 is CASSLGLPGQAGVPNYGYTF. DNA of the CDR3: TGCGCCAGCAGCTTGGGGCTGCCGGGACAAGCTGGGGTGCCGAACTATGGCTACACCTTC. The genes are TRBV5-1 and TRBJ1-2; weak D call: TRBD1 (6 bases). CDR1 is SGHRS, CDR2 YFSETQ, per germline. This CDR3 region has 20 residues. V was clipped by 0 bases and J by 2 bases, with 26 bases between them.

The chain couples TRBV24-1 to TRBJ2-1; the D call may be TRBD1 or TRBD2 (5 bases each). Trimming cost V 8 bases and J 6 bases, with 13 bases left between them. The CDR3 is 13 residues long. In germline, CDR1 is KGHDR, CDR2 SFDVKD. The CDR3 DNA sequence: TGTGCCACCAAAGGGGAGTCGGGCAATGAGCAGTTCTTC. Translation: CATKGESGNEQFF.

The rearrangement joins TRBV7-3 to TRBJ2-1, with 10 bases identical to TRBD2. The V segment lost 5 bases and the J segment 4 bases; nucleotides outside the gene matches: 5. CDR1 SGHTA and CDR2 FQGTGA come from the germline V gene. The CDR3 length is 15 residues. In DNA form, the CDR3 reads TGTGCCAGCAGCCCCCAGCGGGGGGGTTACAATGAGCAGTTCTTC. Its protein product is CASSPQRGGYNEQFF.

The chain combines TRBV5-1 with TRBJ1-1, with D hard to call. In germline, CDR1 is SGHRS, CDR2 YFSETQ. The CDR3 is 11 residues long. V gave up 6 bases and J gave up 3 bases, with 6 bases separating them. CDR3 in DNA: TGCGCCAGCATCGGGGACACTGAAGCTTTCTTT. Translation gives CASIGDTEAFF.

This clonotype was seen only a few times. V gene TRBV7-2 combines with J gene TRBJ2-1; no reliable D call. From germline, CDR1 is SGHTA and CDR2 FQGNSA. The CDR3 consists of 11 residues. Trimming left V 1 base short and J 12 bases short, with 7 bases between. CDR3 coding DNA: TGTGCCAGCAGCTTAGTGGGTCCGCAGTTCTTC. Its protein is CASSLVGPQFF. Drawing the rest from reference TRBV7-2 and TRBJ2-1, the complete variable domain is GAGVSQSPSNKVTEKGKDVELRCDPISGHTALYWYRQSLGQGLEFLIYFQGNSAPDKSGLPSDRFSAERTGGSVSTLTIQRTQQEDSAVYLCASSLVGPQFFGPGTRLTVL.

The rearrangement joins TRBV7-2 to TRBJ1-5; tentatively, D is TRBD1 (5 bases). The germline V and J ends were trimmed by 5 bases and 3 bases, with 14 bases remaining between them. The length of the CDR3 is 15 residues. Germline lookup yields CDR1 SGHTA and CDR2 FQGNSA. This chain's CDR3 is CASSPRPGINQPQHF. The CDR3 DNA sequence: TGTGCCAGCAGCCCCCGGCCAGGGATCAATCAGCCCCAGCATTTT. Filled out from reference TRBV7-2 and TRBJ1-5, the complete variable domain reads GAGVSQSPSNKVTEKGKDVELRCDPISGHTALYWYRQSLGQGLEFLIYFQGNSAPDKSGLPSDRFSAERTGGSVSTLTIQRTQQEDSAVYLCASSPRPGINQPQHFGDGTRLSIL.